These 31 T cell receptor beta chains were all obtained from the same sample, sequenced in a study of regulatory T cells in long-lasting Graves disease. Sequencing libraries for TCR beta were prepared with iRepertoire HTBI primers and Arm-PCR of CDR3 regions. TCRdb recomputed calls from the multiplex PCR reads with MiXCR, one row per CDR3 protein. The sample yields some 420,000 distinct CDR3 sequences, 22% seen once. The time point denotes: persistent/refractory GD, antithyroid drugs over 5 years with positive TRAb. PBMC RNA was the source of the TCR library. This specimen was peripheral blood mononuclear cells (PBMCs), taken when the disease was refractory, from a patient treated with antithyroid drugs. Source of these receptors: a female donor with Graves disease.

The rearrangement links TRBV29-1 to TRBJ2-7, with D maybe TRBD1 (6 bases). V gave up 3 bases and J gave up 7 bases, with 19 bases separating them. The CDR3 totals 14 residues. Germline assignment: CDR1 SQVTM and CDR2 ANQGSEA. CDR3 loop: CSVEQDRSVREQYF. The DNA for the CDR3 is TGCAGCGTTGAGCAAGACAGGTCTGTGCGGGAGCAGTACTTC.

This clonotype has at least ten counts. The chain combines TRBV7-9 with TRBJ2-7, with TRBD1 matching 9 bases. CDR3 size: 14 residues. Trimming took 2 bases from V and 3 from J; bases not matched to a gene: 2. Germline CDR1 reads SEHNR; CDR2 reads FQNEAQ (reference sequence). The CDR3 protein is CASSLMGQGYEQYF. For the CDR3, the DNA is TGTGCCAGCAGCTTAATGGGACAGGGCTACGAGCAGTACTTC.

The chain couples TRBV7-3 to TRBJ2-2, with 8 bases matching TRBD2. With 8 bases clipped from V and 4 bases from J, the junction kept 9 bases outside the gene matches. CDR1 and CDR2 (germline): SGHTA, FQGTGA. This CDR3 region has 15 residues. The CDR3 bases are TGTGCCAGCGGCCCGGGACTAGGGGGCACCGGGGAGCTGTTTTTT. Encoded protein: CASGPGLGGTGELFF.

This clonotype showed up many times. The rearrangement links TRBV2 to TRBJ1-1; weak D call: TRBD1 (6 bases). The CDR3 has 14 amino acids. Germline CDR1 and CDR2: SNHLY and FYNNEI. The V and J ends lost 6 bases and 0 bases respectively, with 11 bases between them. CDR3 in DNA: TGTGCCAGCAGAGACGGGGGGCTGAACACTGAAGCTTTCTTT. Translating gives CASRDGGLNTEAFF.

In its sample, this clonotype was seen many times. The CDR3 region has the DNA TGTGCCAGCAGAAACACCCAGGCTTCGGAGCAGTACTTC. Translation: CASRNTQASEQYF. This chain links TRBV6-1 with TRBJ2-7; D gene uncertain. CDR3 size: 13 residues. CDR1 and CDR2 (germline): MNHNS, SASEGT. V lost 6 bases, J lost 7 bases, and 16 bases lay in between.

In its sample, this clonotype was seen many times. This chain links TRBV28 with TRBJ1-1; no clear D. Trimming took 5 bases from V and 8 from J, leaving 9 bases between them. In germline, CDR1 is MDHEN, CDR2 SYDVKM. This CDR3 comprises 11 residues. This chain's CDR3 is CASSTSREAFF. CDR3 DNA sequence: TGTGCCAGCAGTACCTCCAGAGAAGCTTTCTTT.

This clonotype was seen only once. The chain carries TRBV25-1 and TRBJ1-2; D possibly corresponds to TRBD1 (5 bases). The CDR3 consists of 14 residues. Germline V gene sequence: CDR1 MGHDK, CDR2 SYGVNS. The V end lost 5 bases, the J end lost 10 bases, and 20 bases lay between the germline ends. The DNA of the CDR3 is TGTGCCAGCAGTCCTCTCCGGGACGTTCATGACTACACCTTC. The encoded protein is CASSPLRDVHDYTF.

This clonotype was seen a few times. The rearrangement joins TRBV19 to TRBJ1-2; D is uncertain. CDR3 length: 15 amino acids. Germline V gene lookup returns CDR1 LNHDA and CDR2 SQIVND (reference sequence). V dropped 1 base and J dropped 0 bases, with 9 bases sitting between them. The CDR3 sequence: CASSIAVLSNYGYTF. In DNA, the CDR3 is TGTGCCAGTAGTATAGCCGTACTTTCTAACTATGGCTACACCTTC.

The rearrangement links TRBV3-1 to TRBJ1-5; D call uncertain. CDR3 length equals 13 residues. Trimming cost V 0 bases and J 7 bases, with 7 bases left between them. The V gene's germline CDR1 is LGHDT and CDR2 YNNKEL (reference sequence). CDR3 sequence (DNA): TGTGCCAGCAGCCAAGAAGTTCGGCAGCCCCAGCATTTT. This encodes CASSQEVRQPQHF.

This clonotype was found many times. V is TRBV28 and J is TRBJ2-7; 8 bases agree with TRBD2. Germline V gene data show CDR1 as MDHEN and CDR2 as SYDVKM. CDR3 size: 15 residues. V shed 7 bases, J shed 5 bases, and the junction held 13 bases outside the gene matches. The CDR3: CASIPAGTSGDEQYF. The DNA of the CDR3 is TGTGCCAGCATTCCGGCCGGGACTAGTGGGGACGAGCAGTACTTC.

This clonotype was observed a handful of times. The chain is built from TRBV20-1 and TRBJ2-7, with 9 bases aligning to TRBD1. Germline V lookup: CDR1 DFQATT, CDR2 SNEGSKA (reference sequence). This CDR3 spans 12 amino acids. V shed 5 bases, J shed 5 bases, and the junction held 4 bases outside the gene matches. CDR3 sequence (DNA): TGCAGTGCTTCACAGGGGGCCCACGAGCAGTACTTC. It codes for CSASQGAHEQYF.

Many counts were recorded for this clonotype. The V and J genes are TRBV6-5 and TRBJ2-5, with D tentatively TRBD2 (5 bases). This CDR3 comprises 15 residues. Germline CDR1 MNHEY, CDR2 SVGAGI. The ends were cut back, 4 bases at V and 2 bases at J, with 14 bases in the middle. For the CDR3, the DNA is TGTGCCAGCAGTTTCCGCGGACTCGGTCAAGAGACCCAGTACTTC. It translates to CASSFRGLGQETQYF.

This clonotype was seen many times. The CDR3, as DNA: TGTGCCAGCAGCTTTGGGGTGTGGGGAACCTACGAGCAGTACTTC. Encoded protein: CASSFGVWGTYEQYF. V and J are TRBV7-9 and TRBJ2-7; D remains ambiguous. This CDR3 is 15 amino acids long. Germline lookup yields CDR1 SEHNR and CDR2 FQNEAQ (reference sequence). V dropped 3 bases and J dropped 2 bases, with 14 bases sitting between them.

CDR3 sequence reads: CASSSQTGITNQPQHF. The CDR3, as DNA: TGTGCCAGTAGTTCTCAGACAGGGATCACCAATCAGCCCCAGCATTTT. The genes are TRBV19 and TRBJ1-5; 7 bases are shared with TRBD1. The CDR3 loop spans 16 amino acids. Germline CDR1 reads LNHDA; CDR2 reads SQIVND (reference sequence). V was pared by 5 bases and J by 3 bases, with 10 bases of the junction left unmatched.

This clonotype was found a few times. V is TRBV2 and J is TRBJ2-6; D is possibly TRBD1 or TRBD2 (8 bases each). The CDR3 consists of 18 residues. Trimming removed 8 bases at V and 1 base at J, with 21 bases between. CDR1 is SNHLY and CDR2 is FYNNEI in the germline V gene. CDR3 bases: TGTGCCAGCCTCGGGAGGGGACAGGTCATGTCTGGGGCCAACGTCCTGACTTTC. The encoded protein is CASLGRGQVMSGANVLTF.

This clonotype was observed many times. The V gene is TRBV29-1, the J gene TRBJ2-7, with a possible D match to TRBD2 (7 bases). This CDR3 has 13 residues. Germline V lookup: CDR1 SQVTM, CDR2 ANQGSEA. V shed 6 bases and J shed 4 bases, with 16 bases lying between them. CDR3 residues: CSVQGGGSYEQYF. The CDR3 DNA sequence: TGCAGCGTCCAAGGGGGGGGCTCTTACGAGCAGTACTTC.

This clonotype was recorded a few times. The CDR3 bases are TGTGCCAGCAGCTTAGTTGGGCCCCCCAATTCACCCCTCCACTTT. Translated, it gives CASSLVGPPNSPLHF. The rearrangement joins TRBV7-2 to TRBJ1-6; no reliable D call. The length of the CDR3 is 15 residues. The germline CDR1 and CDR2 sequences are SGHTA and FQGNSA. Trimming stripped 1 base from V and 7 bases from J, with 11 bases between.

The chain has TRBV5-5 and TRBJ2-1, with 12 bases matching TRBD2. The CDR3 length is 15 residues. The trim removed 0 bases at V and 9 bases at J, leaving 4 bases unmatched. CDR1 and CDR2 (germline): SGHKS, YYEKEE (reference sequence). This chain's CDR3 is CASSLGLAGEGEQFF. The CDR3 DNA is TGTGCCAGCAGCTTGGGACTAGCGGGAGAGGGTGAGCAGTTCTTC.

The chain uses TRBV7-8 and TRBJ1-5; D is ambiguous. Looked up from germline, CDR1 is SGHVS and CDR2 is FQNEAQ. The CDR3 totals 14 residues. V shed 4 bases and J shed 0 bases, with 7 bases lying between them. For the CDR3, the DNA is TGTGCCAGCAGCTCCCAATATAGCAATCAGCCCCAGCATTTT. Its translation: CASSSQYSNQPQHF.

The chain recombines TRBV5-4 with TRBJ1-5, with TRBD1 as a possible D gene (6 bases). Germline CDR1 is SGHNT and CDR2 is YYREEE (reference sequence). With 4 bases removed from V and 2 bases from J, the gap between germline ends came to 13 bases. This CDR3 contains 15 residues. As DNA, the CDR3 is TGTGCCAGCAGCCGCGGGGGGGCGGGCAATCAGCCCCAGCATTTT. As protein: CASSRGGAGNQPQHF.

This clonotype came up many times. This chain joins TRBV29-1 and TRBJ1-1, with a tentative D call TRBD1 (5 bases). The CDR3 runs 12 residues. The V end lost 5 bases, the J end lost 1 base, and 8 bases lay between the germline ends. Germline CDR1 and CDR2: SQVTM and ANQGSEA. CDR3 DNA: TGCAGCGTTCAAGGACAGAACACTGAAGCTTTCTTT. This sequence encodes CSVQGQNTEAFF.

The table lists this clonotype with many counts. This chain connects TRBV6-1 to TRBJ2-7; no firm D call. Trimming took off 6 bases at V and 1 base at J, with 10 bases between the two ends. This CDR3 comprises 13 residues. Germline V gives CDR1 MNHNS, CDR2 SASEGT. The CDR3 is CASSPRVSYEQYF. The CDR3 nucleotides are TGTGCCAGCAGCCCCCGGGTTTCCTACGAGCAGTACTTC.

The V call is TRBV6-1, the J call TRBJ1-4; weak D call: TRBD1 (5 bases). Per the germline V gene, CDR1 is MNHNS and CDR2 is SASEGT. The ends were cut back, 7 bases at V and 1 base at J, with 19 bases in the middle. This CDR3 is built from 17 residues. The CDR3 region is CASTRLGGGRTNEKLFF. CDR3 sequence (DNA): TGTGCCAGCACCCGACTGGGGGGGGGTAGAACTAATGAAAAACTGTTTTTT.

The rearrangement links TRBV7-2 to TRBJ2-7, with 9 bases identical to TRBD2. CDR3 length: 14 residues. From germline, CDR1 is SGHTA and CDR2 FQGNSA. With 5 bases clipped from V and 3 bases from J, the junction kept 5 bases outside the gene matches. The CDR3 loop reads CASSTIAGVYEQYF. The CDR3 DNA reads as TGTGCCAGCAGCACCATAGCGGGGGTCTACGAGCAGTACTTC.

This clonotype was picked up many times. This chain joins TRBV9 and TRBJ2-5; perhaps D is TRBD1 or TRBD2 (6 bases each). CDR1 is SGDLS, CDR2 YYNGEE, per germline. The CDR3 has 16 amino acids. The V end lost 3 bases, the J end lost 1 base, and 16 bases lay between the germline ends. The CDR3: CASSDRGRGGQETQYF. CDR3 coding DNA: TGTGCCAGCAGCGACCGGGGCAGGGGAGGCCAAGAGACCCAGTACTTC.

V is TRBV20-1 and J is TRBJ2-3; the D is unclear. V gave up 6 bases and J gave up 0 bases, with 7 bases separating them. The CDR3 spans 12 residues. Germline CDR1 and CDR2: DFQATT and SNEGSKA (reference sequence). CDR3 bases: TGCAGTGCCCCGGATAGCACAGATACGCAGTATTTT. Amino acids: CSAPDSTDTQYF.

This chain connects TRBV30 to TRBJ2-7; 9 bases match TRBD1. The CDR3 sequence is 13 residues long. V was pared by 2 bases and J by 3 bases, with 2 bases of the junction left unmatched. CDR1 and CDR2 (germline): GTSNPN, SVGIG (reference sequence). The CDR3 protein is CAWSTGGYYEQYF. In nucleotides, the CDR3 is TGTGCCTGGAGTACAGGGGGCTACTACGAGCAGTACTTC.

Remarks on this clonotype: At one boundary the junction diverges from the germline segment, which might be a read error. The chain joins TRBV5-1 to TRBJ2-7; D is perhaps TRBD1 or TRBD2 (5 bases each). Germline V gene lookup returns CDR1 SGHRS and CDR2 YFSETQ. There are 16 residues in the CDR3. For the CDR3, the DNA is TGCACCAGCAGCTCCGTTGGGACCGCAAGCTCCTACGAGCAGTACTTC. Protein: CTSSSVGTASSYEQYF.

A remark on this clonotype: A much larger clone is a single base away; this may be a read error. This chain joins TRBV6-1 and TRBJ2-7, with 9 nucleotides matching TRBD1. There are 15 residues in the CDR3. Germline V gene lookup returns CDR1 MNHNS and CDR2 SASEGT. The J segment lost 4 bases and the V segment lost 4 bases, leaving 8 bases of the junction unmatched. The DNA of the CDR3 is TGTGCCAGCAGTGCTACAGGGGGCGAGGGTTACGAGCAGTACTTC. Protein sequence: CASSATGGEGYEQYF.

The chain joins TRBV9 to TRBJ2-1; TRBD2 aligns across 8 bases. The CDR3 spans 16 residues. Per germline, CDR1 SGDLS and CDR2 YYNGEE. V was pared by 3 bases and J by 8 bases, with 13 bases of the junction left unmatched. In DNA, the CDR3 is TGTGCCAGCAGCGCGGGAGGGACCGCCGCGTTGTATGAGCAGTTCTTC. Its protein product is CASSAGGTAALYEQFF.

This clonotype was found many times. The chain uses TRBV28 and TRBJ2-5, with TRBD1 as a possible D gene (6 bases). This CDR3 is 14 amino acids long. Deletions cut 3 bases from V and 2 bases from J, with 10 bases between. The V gene's germline CDR1 is MDHEN and CDR2 SYDVKM. CDR3 amino acids: CASSFSGVQETQYF. Written as DNA, the CDR3 is TGTGCCAGCAGTTTTTCAGGGGTACAAGAGACCCAGTACTTC.